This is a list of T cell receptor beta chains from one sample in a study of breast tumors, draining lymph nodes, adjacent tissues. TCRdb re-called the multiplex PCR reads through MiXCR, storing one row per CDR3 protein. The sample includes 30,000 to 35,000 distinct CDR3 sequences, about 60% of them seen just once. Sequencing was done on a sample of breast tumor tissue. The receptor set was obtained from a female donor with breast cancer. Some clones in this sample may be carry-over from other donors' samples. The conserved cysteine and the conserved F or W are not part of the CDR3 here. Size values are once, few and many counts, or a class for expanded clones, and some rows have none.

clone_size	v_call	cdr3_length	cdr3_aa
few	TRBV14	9	ASSQAYEQY
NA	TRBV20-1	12	SASPGQVNEKLF
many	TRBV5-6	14	ASSSALAGVGYEQY
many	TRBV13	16	ASSPRTSGISSTGELF
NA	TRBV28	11	ASSPLLQETQY
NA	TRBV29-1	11	SVERDSTDTQY
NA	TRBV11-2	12	ASSLGGENSPLH
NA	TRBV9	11	ASSVGLSQPQH
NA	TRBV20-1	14	SARDQRYSSYNEQF
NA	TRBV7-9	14	ASSPGDRGSNQPRH
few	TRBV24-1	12	ATSGTSGGETQY
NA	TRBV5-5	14	ASSVDRGSGANVLT
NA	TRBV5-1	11	ASSSLRDSPLH
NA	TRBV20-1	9	SLRFTDTQY
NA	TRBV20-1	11	SASQGNNSPLH
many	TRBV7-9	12	ASSLVSSGNTIY
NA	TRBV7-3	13	ASSSRTGRDHEQY
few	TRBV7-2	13	ASSPRRGNTGELF